Below, 10 T cell receptor beta chains from the same sample are listed, as sequenced in a study of T cells in Graves' hyperthyroidism and ophthalmopathy. Using RNA transcripts as the source, TCR beta CDR3 regions were amplified. Using the HTBI primer set, a first-round RT-PCR was run on the TCR CDR3. MiXCR, applied by TCRdb to the multiplex PCR reads, yields one record per CDR3 protein. The profile shows approximately 640,000 distinct CDR3 sequences, about 45% of them singletons. The specimen sequenced was peripheral blood or thyroid tissue (not recorded which). The origin of the receptors is an adult man with Graves' disease, either hyperthyroidism or ophthalmopathy (not recorded which).

The V gene is TRBV5-6, the J gene TRBJ1-1; D is perhaps TRBD1 (5 bases). V was pared by 0 bases and J by 2 bases, with 8 bases between. Per the germline V gene, CDR1 is SGHDT and CDR2 is YYEEEE. This CDR3 has 14 residues. Written as DNA, the CDR3 is TGTGCCAGCAGCTTGGAAGGGGAAAACACTGAAGCTTTCTTT. It yields the protein CASSLEGENTEAFF. Based on the CDR3 plus reference TRBV5-6 and TRBJ1-1, the full variable domain is DAGVTQSPTHLIKTRGQQVTLRCSPKSGHDTVSWYQQALGQGPQFIFQYYEEEERQRGNFPDRFSGHQFPNYSSELNVNALLLGDSALYLCASSLEGENTEAFFGQGTRLTVV.

The V call is TRBV5-1, the J call TRBJ2-7, with D uncertain. From germline, CDR1 is SGHRS and CDR2 YFSETQ. There are 13 residues in the CDR3. V dropped 2 bases and J dropped 3 bases, with 9 bases sitting between them. CDR3 DNA: TGCGCCAGCAGCTTTCCGGGCCTCTACGAGCAGTACTTC. It yields the protein CASSFPGLYEQYF.

In regard to this clonotype: A much larger clonotype is one base distant, so this may be a read error. The chain joins TRBV29-1 to TRBJ1-5, with D possibly being TRBD1 (6 bases). Germline V CDR1 and CDR2: SQVTM, ANQGSEA. CDR3 length: 14 residues. V was clipped by 7 bases and J by 7 bases, with 20 bases between them. The CDR3 loop is CSATTTGRDQPQHF. CDR3 in DNA: TGCAGCGCTACAACAACAGGGAGGGACCAGCCCCAGCATTTT.

The rearrangement uses TRBV2 and TRBJ1-1, with D perhaps TRBD1 (5 bases). From germline, CDR1 is SNHLY and CDR2 FYNNEI. This CDR3 region has 15 residues. V gave up 8 bases and J gave up 4 bases, with 20 bases separating them. This CDR3 is CASSPIEGTRTEAFF. The DNA for the CDR3 is TGTGCCAGCTCACCAATCGAGGGGACTCGCACTGAAGCTTTCTTT. The full variable domain, in which reference TRBV2 and TRBJ1-1 provide the parts outside the CDR3, is EPEVTQTPSHQVTQMGQEVILRCVPISNHLYFYWYRQILGQKVEFLVSFYNNEISEKSEIFDDQFSVERPDGSNFTLKIRSTKLEDSAMYFCASSPIEGTRTEAFFGQGTRLTVV.

Ten or more counts support this clonotype. For the CDR3, the DNA is TGCGCCAGCAGTGAACGAGGGGCCTATAATTCACCCCTCCACTTT. It is translated as CASSERGAYNSPLHF. This chain connects TRBV10-2 to TRBJ1-6; weak D call: TRBD1 (5 bases). V lost 3 bases, J lost 2 bases, and 8 bases lay in between. There are 15 residues in the CDR3. Germline CDR1 and CDR2: WSHSY and SAAADI.

The V call is TRBV10-3, the J call TRBJ1-6; D not resolved. From germline, CDR1 is ENHRY and CDR2 SYGVKD. CDR3 size: 15 residues. V lost 4 bases and J 4 bases, leaving 11 bases between the germline ends. CDR3 residues: CAISGSSEYNSPLHF. CDR3 DNA: TGTGCCATCAGTGGTTCCTCTGAGTATAATTCACCCCTCCACTTT.

The rearrangement joins TRBV29-1 to TRBJ2-7, with 11 bases matching TRBD2. Germline V lookup: CDR1 SQVTM, CDR2 ANQGSEA. The CDR3 length is 18 residues. CDR3 coding DNA: TGCAGTGCTAGAGATATAGGTAGCGGGAGGGCTCATGATTACGAGCAGTACTTC. Translating it yields CSARDIGSGRAHDYEQYF.

A word on this clonotype: One end of the junction varies from germline; a read error may be responsible. V usage is TRBV20-1 and J usage is TRBJ2-5, with 7 bases identical to TRBD1. The V gene's germline CDR1 is DFQATT and CDR2 SNEGSKA (reference sequence). The CDR3 runs 12 residues. The CDR3 protein is CSARTGQGTQYF. The DNA for the CDR3 is TGCAGTGCCCGGACAGGCCAAGGGACCCAGTACTTC.

In this sample, this clonotype turned up many times. This chain joins TRBV20-1 and TRBJ2-7; possible D gene TRBD2, 6 bases. Trimming stripped 3 bases from V and 0 bases from J, with 9 bases between. The CDR3 covers 13 residues. Germline lookup yields CDR1 DFQATT and CDR2 SNEGSKA (reference sequence). CDR3 residues: CSASSGASYEQYF. In DNA, the CDR3 is TGCAGTGCTAGTAGCGGAGCCTCCTACGAGCAGTACTTC.

The J gene is TRBJ2-7, the V gene TRBV5-1; tentative D call: TRBD1 (5 bases). The germline V and J ends were trimmed by 1 base and 5 bases, with 16 bases remaining between them. This CDR3 has 15 amino acids. Per germline, CDR1 SGHRS and CDR2 YFSETQ. The CDR3 DNA sequence: TGCGCCAGCAGCTTGCCCAATCAGGGTCGTAACGAGCAGTACTTC. Residues: CASSLPNQGRNEQYF.